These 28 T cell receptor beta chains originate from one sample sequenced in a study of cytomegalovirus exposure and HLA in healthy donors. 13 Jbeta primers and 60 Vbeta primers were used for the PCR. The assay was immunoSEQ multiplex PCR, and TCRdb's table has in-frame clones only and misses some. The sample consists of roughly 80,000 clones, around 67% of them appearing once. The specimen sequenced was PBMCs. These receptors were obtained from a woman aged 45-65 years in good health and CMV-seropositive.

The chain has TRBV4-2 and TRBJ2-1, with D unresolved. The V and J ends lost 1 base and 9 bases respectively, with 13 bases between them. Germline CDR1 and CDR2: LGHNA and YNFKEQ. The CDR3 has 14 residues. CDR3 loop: CASSQVGEASEQFF. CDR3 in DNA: TGTGCCAGCAGCCAAGTCGGTGAGGCGAGTGAGCAGTTCTTC.

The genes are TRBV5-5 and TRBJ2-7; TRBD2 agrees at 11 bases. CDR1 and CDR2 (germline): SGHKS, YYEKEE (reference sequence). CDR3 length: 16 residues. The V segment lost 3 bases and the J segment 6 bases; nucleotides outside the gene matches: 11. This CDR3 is CASSSTTSGGGIEQYF. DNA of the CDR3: TGTGCCAGCAGCTCAACCACTAGCGGGGGTGGAATCGAGCAGTACTTC.

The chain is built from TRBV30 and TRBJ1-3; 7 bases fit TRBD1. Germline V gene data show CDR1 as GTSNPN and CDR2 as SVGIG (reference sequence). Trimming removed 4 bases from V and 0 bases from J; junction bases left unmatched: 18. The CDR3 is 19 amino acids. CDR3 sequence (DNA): TGTGCCTGGATAGGCCAATTGGACGGACAGGCTCTCTCTGGAAACACCATATATTTT. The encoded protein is CAWIGQLDGQALSGNTIYF. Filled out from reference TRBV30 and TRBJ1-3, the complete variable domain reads SQTIHQWPATLVQPVGSPLSLECTVEGTSNPNLYWYRQAAGRGLQLLFYSVGIGQISSEVPQNLSASRPQDRQFILSSKKLLLSDSGFYLCAWIGQLDGQALSGNTIYFGEGSWLTVV.

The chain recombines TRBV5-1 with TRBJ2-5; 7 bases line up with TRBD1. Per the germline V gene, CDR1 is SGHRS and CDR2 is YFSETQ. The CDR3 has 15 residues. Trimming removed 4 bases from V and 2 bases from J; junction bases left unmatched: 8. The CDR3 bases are TGCGCCAGCAGCAAGTACTGGGGACAGCAAGAGACCCAGTACTTC. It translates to CASSKYWGQQETQYF.

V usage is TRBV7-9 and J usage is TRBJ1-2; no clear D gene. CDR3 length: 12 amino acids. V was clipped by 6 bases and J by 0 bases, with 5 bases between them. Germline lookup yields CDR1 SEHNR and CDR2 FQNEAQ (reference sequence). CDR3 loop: CASRTSNYGYTF. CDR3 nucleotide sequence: TGTGCCAGCAGAACTTCTAACTATGGCTACACCTTC.

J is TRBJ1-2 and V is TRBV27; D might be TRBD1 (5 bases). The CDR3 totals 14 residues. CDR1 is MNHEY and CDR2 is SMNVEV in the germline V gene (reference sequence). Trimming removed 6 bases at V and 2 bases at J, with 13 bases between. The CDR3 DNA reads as TGTGCCAGCAGGAATCAGGGTAACAACTATGGCTACACCTTC. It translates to CASRNQGNNYGYTF.

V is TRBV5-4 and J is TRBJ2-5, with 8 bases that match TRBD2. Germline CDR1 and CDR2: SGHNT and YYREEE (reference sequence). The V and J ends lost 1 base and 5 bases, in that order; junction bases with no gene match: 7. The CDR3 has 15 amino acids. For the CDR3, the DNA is TGTGCCAGCAGCTTGCCCGGGGGGGCCGGGGAGACCCAGTACTTC. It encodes CASSLPGGAGETQYF.

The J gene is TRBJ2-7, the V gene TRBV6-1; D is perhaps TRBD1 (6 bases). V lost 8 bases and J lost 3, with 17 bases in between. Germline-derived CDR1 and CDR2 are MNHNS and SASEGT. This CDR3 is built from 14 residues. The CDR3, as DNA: TGTGCCAGCCGAATTCGACAGGTTTTCTACGAGCAGTACTTC. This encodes CASRIRQVFYEQYF.

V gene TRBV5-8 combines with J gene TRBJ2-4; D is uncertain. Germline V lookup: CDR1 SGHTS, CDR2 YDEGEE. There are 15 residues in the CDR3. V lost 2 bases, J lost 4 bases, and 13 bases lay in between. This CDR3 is CASSLRPGLKNIQYF. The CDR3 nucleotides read TGTGCCAGCAGCTTAAGGCCGGGTCTTAAAAACATTCAGTACTTC.

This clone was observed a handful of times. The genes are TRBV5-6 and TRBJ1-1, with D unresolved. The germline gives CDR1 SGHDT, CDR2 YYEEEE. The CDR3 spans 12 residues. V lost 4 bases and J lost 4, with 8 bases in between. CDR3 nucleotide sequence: TGTGCCAGCAGCGAAGGGAGCACTGAAGCTTTCTTT. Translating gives CASSEGSTEAFF.

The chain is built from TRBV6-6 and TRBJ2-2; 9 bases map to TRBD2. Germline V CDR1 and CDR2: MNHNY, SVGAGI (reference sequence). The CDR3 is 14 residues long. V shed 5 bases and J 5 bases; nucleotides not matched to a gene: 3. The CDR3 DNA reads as TGTGCCAGCAGTCGGACTAGCGAGACCGGGGAGCTGTTTTTT. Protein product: CASSRTSETGELFF.

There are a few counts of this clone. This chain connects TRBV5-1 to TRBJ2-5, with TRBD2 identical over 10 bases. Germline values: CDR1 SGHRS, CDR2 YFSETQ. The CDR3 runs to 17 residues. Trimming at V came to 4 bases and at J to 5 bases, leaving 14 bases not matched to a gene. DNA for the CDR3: TGCGCCAGCAGCCCAGGGCTAGCGGGGGCCAAAAAGGAGACCCAGTACTTC. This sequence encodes CASSPGLAGAKKETQYF.

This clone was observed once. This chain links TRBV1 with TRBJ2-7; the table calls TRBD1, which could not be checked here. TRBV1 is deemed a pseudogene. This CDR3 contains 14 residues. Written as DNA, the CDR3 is TGCACCAGCAGCCAAGTCCGGGACAGGAGCGAGCAGTACGTC. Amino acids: CTSSQVRDRSEQYV.

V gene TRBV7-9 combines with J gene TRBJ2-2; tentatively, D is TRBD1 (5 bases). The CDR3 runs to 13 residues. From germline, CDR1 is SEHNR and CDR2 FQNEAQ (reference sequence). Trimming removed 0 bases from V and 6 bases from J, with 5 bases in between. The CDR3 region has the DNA TGTGCCAGCAGCTTAGCAGGGGCCGGGGAGCTGTTTTTT. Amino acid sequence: CASSLAGAGELFF.

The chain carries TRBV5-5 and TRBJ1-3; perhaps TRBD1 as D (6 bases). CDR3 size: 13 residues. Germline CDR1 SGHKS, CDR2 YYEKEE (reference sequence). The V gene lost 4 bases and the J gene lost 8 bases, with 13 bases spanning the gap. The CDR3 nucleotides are TGTGCCAGCAGCAAAAACAGGGTTGACACCATATATTTT. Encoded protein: CASSKNRVDTIYF.

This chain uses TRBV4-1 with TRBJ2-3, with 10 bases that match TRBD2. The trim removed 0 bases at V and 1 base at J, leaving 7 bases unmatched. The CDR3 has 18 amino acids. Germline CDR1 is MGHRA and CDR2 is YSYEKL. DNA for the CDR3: TGCGCCAGCAGCCAAGAAAGGTTAGCGGGGGGTCGCACAGATACGCAGTATTTT. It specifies CASSQERLAGGRTDTQYF.

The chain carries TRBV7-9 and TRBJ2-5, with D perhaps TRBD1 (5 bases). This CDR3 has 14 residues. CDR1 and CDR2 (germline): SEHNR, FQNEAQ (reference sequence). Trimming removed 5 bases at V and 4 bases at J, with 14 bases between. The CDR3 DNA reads TGTGCCAGCAGCCCCTTTTTAGGGGCAGAGACCCAGTACTTC. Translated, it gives CASSPFLGAETQYF.

CDR3 region: CASSMYGNTEAFF. In DNA, the CDR3 is TGTGCCAGTAGTATGTACGGGAACACTGAAGCTTTCTTT. V usage is TRBV19 and J usage is TRBJ1-1; no definite D call. V lost 3 bases, J lost 1 base, and 6 bases lay in between. The length of the CDR3 is 13 residues. The germline CDR1 and CDR2 sequences are LNHDA and SQIVND (reference sequence).

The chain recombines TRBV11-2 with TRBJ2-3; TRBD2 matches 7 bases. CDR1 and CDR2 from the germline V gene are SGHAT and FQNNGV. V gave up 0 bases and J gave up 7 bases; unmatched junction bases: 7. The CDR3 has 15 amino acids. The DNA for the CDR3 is TGTGCCAGCAGCTTAGATGGTGGACTAGTCCATACGCAGTATTTT. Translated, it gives CASSLDGGLVHTQYF.

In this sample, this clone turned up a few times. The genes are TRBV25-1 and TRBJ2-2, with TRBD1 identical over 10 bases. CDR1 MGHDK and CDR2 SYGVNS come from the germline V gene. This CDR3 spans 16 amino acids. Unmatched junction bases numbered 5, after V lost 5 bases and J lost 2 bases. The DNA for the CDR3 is TGTGCCAGCAGTCAGACAGGGGGCCCTAACACCGGGGAGCTGTTTTTT. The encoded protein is CASSQTGGPNTGELFF.

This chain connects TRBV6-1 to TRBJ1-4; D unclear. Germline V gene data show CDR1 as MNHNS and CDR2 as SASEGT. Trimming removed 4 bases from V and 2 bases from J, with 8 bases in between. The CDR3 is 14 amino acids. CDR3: CASSVAGTNEKLFF. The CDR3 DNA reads TGTGCCAGCAGTGTCGCGGGTACTAATGAAAAACTGTTTTTT.

For the CDR3, the DNA is TGTGCCAGCAGCCAAACCGGGGGGTTCGCTCAGCCCCAGCATTTT. It translates to CASSQTGGFAQPQHF. This chain connects TRBV4-2 to TRBJ1-5; weak D call: TRBD1 (5 bases). CDR3 length: 15 amino acids. Trimming cost V 2 bases and J 6 bases, with 14 bases left between them. Germline loops: CDR1 LGHNA, CDR2 YNFKEQ.

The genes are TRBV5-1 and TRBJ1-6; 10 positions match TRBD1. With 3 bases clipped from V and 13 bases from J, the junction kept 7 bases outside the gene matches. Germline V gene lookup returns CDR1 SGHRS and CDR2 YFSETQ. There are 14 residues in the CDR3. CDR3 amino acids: CASSSGQGLSPLHF. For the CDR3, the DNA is TGCGCCAGCAGCTCGGGACAGGGGCTGTCCCCCCTCCACTTT.

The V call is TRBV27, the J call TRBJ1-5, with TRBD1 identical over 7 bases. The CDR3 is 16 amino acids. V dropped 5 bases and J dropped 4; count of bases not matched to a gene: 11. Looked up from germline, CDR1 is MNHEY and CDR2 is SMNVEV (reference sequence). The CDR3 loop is CASSASTGNLNQPQHF. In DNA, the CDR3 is TGTGCCAGCAGTGCCTCGACAGGGAACCTTAATCAGCCCCAGCATTTT.

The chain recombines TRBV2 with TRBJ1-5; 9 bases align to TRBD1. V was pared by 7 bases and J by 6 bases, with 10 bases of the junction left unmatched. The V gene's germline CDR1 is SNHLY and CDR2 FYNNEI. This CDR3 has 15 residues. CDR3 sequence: CASTPGQGISQPQHF. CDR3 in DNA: TGTGCCAGCACCCCTGGACAGGGGATAAGTCAGCCCCAGCATTTT.

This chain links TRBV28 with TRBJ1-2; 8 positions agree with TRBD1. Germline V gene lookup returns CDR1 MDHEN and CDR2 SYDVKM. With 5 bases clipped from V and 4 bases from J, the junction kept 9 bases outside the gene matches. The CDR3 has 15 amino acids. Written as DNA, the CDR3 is TGTGCCAGCAGTCCCGGGACAGGTATTGGCTATGGCTACACCTTC. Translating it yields CASSPGTGIGYGYTF.

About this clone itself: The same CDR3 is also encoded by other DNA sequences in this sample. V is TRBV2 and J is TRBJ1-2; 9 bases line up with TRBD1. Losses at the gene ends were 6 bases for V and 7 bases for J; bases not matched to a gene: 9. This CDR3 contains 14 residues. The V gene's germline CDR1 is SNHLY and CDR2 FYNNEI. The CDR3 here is CASSPGQGIVGYTF. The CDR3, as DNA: TGTGCCAGCAGCCCGGGACAGGGTATCGTTGGCTACACCTTC.

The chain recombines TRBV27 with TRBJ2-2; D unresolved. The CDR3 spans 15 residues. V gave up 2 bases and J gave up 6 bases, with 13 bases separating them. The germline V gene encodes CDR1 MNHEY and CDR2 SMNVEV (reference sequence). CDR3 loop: CASSLTPRSSGELFF. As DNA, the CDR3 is TGTGCCAGCAGTTTAACCCCCCGGTCCTCCGGGGAGCTGTTTTTT.